These 13 T cell receptor beta chains share one sample of origin, sequenced in a study of memory CD4+ T cells and cytomegalovirus serostatus. The sort gate was single viable CD3+CD4+CD8-CD45RO+ cells for memory CD4+ T cells. TCRdb's copy holds only in-frame clones and misses some; the assay was immunoSEQ multiplex PCR. The repertoire has about 41,000 clones, about four fifths of them found once; the top ten carry about 0.79%. Sequenced input: memory CD4+ T cells from blood. The origin of the receptors is an adult in good health and CMV-seronegative.

The rearrangement links TRBV6-1 to TRBJ1-1; D is ambiguous. CDR3 length: 13 amino acids. V was clipped by 6 bases and J by 4 bases, with 12 bases between them. The V gene's germline CDR1 is MNHNS and CDR2 SASEGT. CDR3 sequence: CASRSGPGTEAFF. The DNA of the CDR3 is TGTGCCAGCAGGTCCGGTCCCGGCACTGAAGCTTTCTTT.

This chain uses TRBV6-1 with TRBJ1-1, with D tentatively TRBD1 (5 bases). The length of the CDR3 is 13 residues. V was trimmed by 6 bases and J by 1 base, leaving 9 bases between them. CDR1 and CDR2 (germline): MNHNS, SASEGT. This CDR3 reads CASSRDPNTEAFF. Written as DNA, the CDR3 is TGTGCCAGCAGCAGGGACCCGAACACTGAAGCTTTCTTT.

This clone was detected only once. The CDR3 DNA follows: TGTGCCAGCAGCTCTCTGGCCCGGACGAGCAATCAGCCCCAGCATTTT. Its protein product is CASSSLARTSNQPQHF. This chain links TRBV7-8 with TRBJ1-5; D gene uncertain. V lost 4 bases to trimming and J lost 1 base, with 14 bases between them. The V gene's germline CDR1 is SGHVS and CDR2 FQNEAQ. The CDR3 totals 16 residues.

The chain carries TRBV27 and TRBJ2-6; D is ambiguous. V was shortened by 5 bases and J by 0 bases, with 8 bases between the two germline ends. Germline V gene data show CDR1 as MNHEY and CDR2 as SMNVEV (reference sequence). This CDR3 region has 15 residues. Here the CDR3 DNA reads TGTGCCAGCAGTCCATCGAACTCTGGGGCCAACGTCCTGACTTTC. Its translation is CASSPSNSGANVLTF.

In its sample, this clone was seen a few times. The V gene is TRBV7-6, the J gene TRBJ2-1; 13 bases align to TRBD2. This CDR3 is 21 amino acids long. Germline loops: CDR1 SGHVS, CDR2 FNYEAQ. The V segment lost 0 bases and the J segment 1 base; nucleotides outside the gene matches: 12. The CDR3 here is CASSLALRSLAGGRSYNEQFF. In DNA, the CDR3 is TGTGCCAGCAGCTTAGCGCTCAGGTCACTAGCGGGGGGGAGGTCCTACAATGAGCAGTTCTTC.

The rearrangement uses TRBV9 and TRBJ2-2; maybe TRBD2 (5 bases). With 0 bases removed from V and 1 base from J, the gap between germline ends came to 10 bases. The CDR3 covers 16 residues. CDR1 and CDR2 (germline): SGDLS, YYNGEE. The DNA for the CDR3 is TGTGCCAGCAGCGTAGGGCTAGCTCAGAACACCGGGGAGCTGTTTTTT. This gives the protein CASSVGLAQNTGELFF.

The V gene is TRBV2, the J gene TRBJ2-5; 8 nucleotides match TRBD1. The germline CDR1 and CDR2 sequences are SNHLY and FYNNEI. The length of the CDR3 is 13 residues. Losses at the gene ends were 3 bases for V and 5 bases for J; bases not matched to a gene: 2. CDR3 nucleotide sequence: TGTGCCAGCAGTGAGGACAGGGTTGAGACCCAGTACTTC. Its translation is CASSEDRVETQYF.

The rearrangement joins TRBV6-1 to TRBJ1-6; D not certain. Germline V lookup: CDR1 MNHNS, CDR2 SASEGT. The length of the CDR3 is 15 residues. The germline V and J ends were trimmed by 7 bases and 11 bases, with 21 bases remaining between them. This CDR3 is CASKILGLDATPLHF. The CDR3 DNA sequence: TGTGCCAGCAAAATTTTAGGGCTAGATGCTACACCCCTCCACTTT.

A few counts support this clone. The chain carries TRBV18 and TRBJ1-1; tentatively, D is TRBD1 (5 bases). Per the germline V gene, CDR1 is KGHSH and CDR2 is LQKENI. V was clipped by 8 bases and J by 0 bases, with 13 bases between them. CDR3 length equals 14 residues. CDR3 loop: CASLDRSMNTEAFF. CDR3 bases: TGTGCCAGCCTCGACAGATCGATGAACACTGAAGCTTTCTTT.

This clone was detected a few times. The chain combines TRBV27 with TRBJ1-5, with TRBD1 as a possible D gene (5 bases). The germline CDR1 and CDR2 sequences are MNHEY and SMNVEV (reference sequence). Trimming took 7 bases from V and 4 from J, leaving 14 bases between them. This CDR3 is 14 amino acids long. The CDR3 DNA reads as TGTGCCAGCACGAGGCAGGGAGTAAATCAGCCCCAGCATTTT. Translation: CASTRQGVNQPQHF.

The chain is built from TRBV14 and TRBJ2-3, with D possibly matching TRBD2 (6 bases). Germline V gives CDR1 SGHDN, CDR2 FVKESK. This CDR3 contains 14 residues. Trimming removed 5 bases from V and 3 bases from J, with 12 bases in between. For the CDR3, the DNA is TGTGCCAGCAGCTGGGGGGTCGGAACAGATACGCAGTATTTT. It codes for CASSWGVGTDTQYF.

V usage is TRBV6-6 and J usage is TRBJ1-2; TRBD1 might be the D (5 bases). The CDR3 is 16 amino acids. Germline lookup yields CDR1 MNHNY and CDR2 SVGAGI (reference sequence). V lost 0 bases to trimming and J lost 2 bases, with 13 bases between them. The CDR3 is CASSYSGHPENYGYTF. The CDR3 coding sequence is TGTGCCAGCAGTTACTCCGGACACCCAGAGAACTATGGCTACACCTTC.

V and J are TRBV7-2 and TRBJ1-1; D unresolved. Germline assignment: CDR1 SGHTA and CDR2 FQGNSA. Trimming left V 5 bases short and J 8 bases short, with 15 bases between. This CDR3 region has 13 residues. As DNA, the CDR3 is TGTGCCAGCAGCCCGGCGGGAGCTCTCGAAGCTTTCTTT. Its protein is CASSPAGALEAFF.